These T cell receptor beta chains were read from a single sample in a study of blood T cell repertoires in COVID-19. Profiling relied on immunoSEQ multiplex PCR, and the TCRdb table lists in-frame clones only, not all of them. The data hold about 190,000 clones, with about 83% observed a single time. Sequencing was carried out using peripheral blood. The receptors here all came from a man aged 45-60 years with active or convalescent COVID-19. The CDR3 runs from the conserved cysteine through the conserved F or W. A D gene is named only where the DNA matches it firmly. Clone size is not always given. Where it is, it says once, few, many or a class for expanded clones.

TRBV30,TRBJ2-4,-,TRBD2,TGTGCCTGGAGTGACGGGACTAGCGGGAGCTCAAAAAACATTCAGTACTTC,CAWSDGTSGSSKNIQYF
TRBV5-4,TRBJ1-3,-,TRBD1,TGTGCCAGCAGCGTCGGGACAGGGGGCGGAAACACCATATATTTT,CASSVGTGGGNTIYF
TRBV7-8,TRBJ1-2,-,TRBD1,TGTGCCAGCAGCCCCCGGGACAGGGTATTCTATGGCTACACCTTC,CASSPRDRVFYGYTF
TRBV6-6,TRBJ2-2,-,-,TGTGCCAGCAGTTACTCCGTGGGGCAGGGCACCGGGGAGCTGTTTTTT,CASSYSVGQGTGELFF
TRBV7-2,TRBJ2-5,-,TRBD1,TGTGCCAGCAGCCGGGACAGGGGGGAAGAGACCCAGTACTTC,CASSRDRGEETQYF
TRBV7-9,TRBJ1-6,-,-,TGTGCCAGCAGCTTATATGGGGGGGGTAATTCACCCCTCCACTTT,CASSLYGGGNSPLHF
TRBV6-1,TRBJ2-7,-,TRBD1,TGTGCCAGCAGTCAAGGGCAGGGGGCCGTTATTTACGAGCAGTACTTC,CASSQGQGAVIYEQYF
TRBV14,TRBJ1-1,-,-,TGTGCCAGCAGCCGGAAATGGGGGGGAACTGAAGCTTTCTTT,CASSRKWGGTEAFF
TRBV7-8,TRBJ1-4,-,-,TGTGCCAGCAGCTTAGGCAGAAATGAAAAACTGTTTTTT,CASSLGRNEKLFF
TRBV6-5,TRBJ2-7,-,TRBD1,TGTGCCAGCAGTCGCCCGGGACAGGGGGTCTACGAGCAGTACTTC,CASSRPGQGVYEQYF
TRBV5-5,TRBJ2-7,-,TRBD1,TGTGCCAGCAGCTTGATGGTTGGACAGGGGAGCGGAGAGCAGTACTTC,CASSLMVGQGSGEQYF
TRBV19,TRBJ2-1,-,TRBD2,TGTGCCAGTAGTATAGAGGGACTAGCGGGTTACAATGAGCAGTTCTTC,CASSIEGLAGYNEQFF
TRBV29-1,TRBJ1-2,-,-,TGCAGCGTTGAGGGACATCGTAACTATGGCTACACCTTC,CSVEGHRNYGYTF
TRBV2,TRBJ2-7,-,-,TGTGCCAGCACCAACTATCTCTACGAGCAGTACTTC,CASTNYLYEQYF
TRBV19,TRBJ1-5,-,-,TGTGCCAGTAGGGCATCGGGATCCTCAAGGTTTCAGCCCCAGCATTTT,CASRASGSSRFQPQHF
TRBV14,TRBJ2-5,-,TRBD2,TGTGCCAGCAGCCAAGACTTAGCGGGCCTGACAGAGACCCAGTACTTC,CASSQDLAGLTETQYF
TRBV7-9,TRBJ1-1,-,-,TGTGCCAGCACCCCCGGGGGAGGGATCTATGAAGCTTTCTTT,CASTPGGGIYEAFF
TRBV28,TRBJ1-3,-,-,TGTGCCAGCAGACCCGACTCGATTGGAAACACCATATATTTT,CASRPDSIGNTIYF
TRBV11-3,TRBJ1-3,-,-,TGTGCCAGCAGCTTAGACACTGCCGGGGATCCGTCCCGCATATATTTT,CASSLDTAGDPSRIYF
TRBV7-9,TRBJ1-5,-,TRBD1,TGTGCCAGCAGCGCCGGGACAGCTAAAGATCAGCCCCAGCATTTT,CASSAGTAKDQPQHF
TRBV27,TRBJ1-5,-,TRBD1,TGTGCCAGCAGTTTACTCACCGGGACAGGGGATAATCAGCCCCAGCATTTT,CASSLLTGTGDNQPQHF
TRBV30,TRBJ1-1,once,-,TGTGCCTGGAGGACGGGCACTGAAGCTTTCTTT,CAWRTGTEAFF
TRBV19,TRBJ2-1,-,TRBD2,TGTGCCAGTACCTCAGGTCGGATAGCGGGCGGTGACAATGAGCAGTTCTTC,CASTSGRIAGGDNEQFF
TRBV19,TRBJ1-1,-,-,TGTGCCAGTGGTGGGAGCACTGAAGCTTTCTTT,CASGGSTEAFF
TRBV3-1/TRBV3-2,TRBJ2-1,-,-,TGTGCCAGCAGCCAAGAACAGAGGGGGGGGTTCTCCTACAATGAGCAGTTCTTC,CASSQEQRGGFSYNEQFF
TRBV10-1,TRBJ2-2,-,-,TGCGCCAGCAGCCTGGGCTGGGGGCGAAATTTCGGGGAGCTGTTTTTT,CASSLGWGRNFGELFF
TRBV12-5,TRBJ2-3,-,TRBD2,TGTGCTAGTGGTCCCTCTTTCGGTCTAGCGGATAGCACAGATACGCAGTATTTT,CASGPSFGLADSTDTQYF
TRBV19,TRBJ2-7,once,TRBD2,TGTGCCAGTAGTATCACTAGCGGCCCCAACGAGCAGTACTTC,CASSITSGPNEQYF
TRBV27,TRBJ1-2,-,-,TGTGCCAGCAGCCCGACATTCGACTATGGCTACACCTTC,CASSPTFDYGYTF
TRBV6-5,TRBJ1-5,few,-,TGTGCCATAGCCTGGGGGGGCAACAATCAGCCCCAGCATTTT,CAIAWGGNNQPQHF
TRBV9,TRBJ2-2,-,-,TGTGCCAGCAGCGTTTCAGGGGCCGGGGAGCTGTTTTTT,CASSVSGAGELFF
TRBV7-2,TRBJ1-2,-,-,TGTGCCAGCAGCAGGGGAACGGGCGACAACTATGGCTACACCTTC,CASSRGTGDNYGYTF
TRBV18,TRBJ2-5,once,TRBD2,TGTGCCAGCTCCCTGGGACTAGCGGGAGAGGAGACCCAGTACTTC,CASSLGLAGEETQYF
TRBV6-5,TRBJ1-5,-,-,TGTGCCAGCAGTTACCTCCCGGGGCAGCCCCAGCATTTT,CASSYLPGQPQHF
TRBV5-4,TRBJ2-3,-,TRBD2,TGTGCCAGCAGCTTGGAACTAGCGGGGGGAACAGATACGCAGTATTTT,CASSLELAGGTDTQYF
TRBV5-4,TRBJ2-7,-,TRBD1,TGTGCCAGCAGCTTAGGGACAGGCCAATGGGAGGAGCAGTACTTC,CASSLGTGQWEEQYF